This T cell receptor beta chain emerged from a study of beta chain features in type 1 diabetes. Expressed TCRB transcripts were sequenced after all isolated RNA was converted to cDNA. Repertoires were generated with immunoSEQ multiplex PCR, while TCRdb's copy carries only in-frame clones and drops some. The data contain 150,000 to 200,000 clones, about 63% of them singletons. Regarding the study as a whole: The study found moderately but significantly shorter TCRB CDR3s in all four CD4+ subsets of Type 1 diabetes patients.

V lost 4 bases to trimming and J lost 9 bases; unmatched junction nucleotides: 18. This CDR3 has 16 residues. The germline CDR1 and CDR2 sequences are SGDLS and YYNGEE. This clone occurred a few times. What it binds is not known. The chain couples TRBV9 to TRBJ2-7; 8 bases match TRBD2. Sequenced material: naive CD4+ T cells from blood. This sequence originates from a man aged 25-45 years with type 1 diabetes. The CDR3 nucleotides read TGTGCCAGCAGCTCGCAAGCGGGGGCGACCCCCGCGCCGCAGTACTTC. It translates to CASSSQAGATPAPQYF.